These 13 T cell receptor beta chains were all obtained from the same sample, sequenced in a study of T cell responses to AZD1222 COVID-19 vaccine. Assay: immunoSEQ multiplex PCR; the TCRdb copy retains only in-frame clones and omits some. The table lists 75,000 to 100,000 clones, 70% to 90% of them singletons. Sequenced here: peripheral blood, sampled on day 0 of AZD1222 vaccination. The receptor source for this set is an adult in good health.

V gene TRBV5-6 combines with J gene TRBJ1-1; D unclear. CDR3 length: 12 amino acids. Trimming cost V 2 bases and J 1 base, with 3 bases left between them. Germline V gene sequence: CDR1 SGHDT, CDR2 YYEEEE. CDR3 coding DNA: TGTGCCAGCAGCTTCGGGAACACTGAAGCTTTCTTT. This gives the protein CASSFGNTEAFF.

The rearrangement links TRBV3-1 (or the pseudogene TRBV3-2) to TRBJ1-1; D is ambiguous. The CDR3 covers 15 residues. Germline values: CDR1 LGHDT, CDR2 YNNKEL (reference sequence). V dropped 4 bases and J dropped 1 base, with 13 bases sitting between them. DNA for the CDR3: TGTGCCAGCAGCCCACAGCAGTCTTCGAACACTGAAGCTTTCTTT. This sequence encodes CASSPQQSSNTEAFF.

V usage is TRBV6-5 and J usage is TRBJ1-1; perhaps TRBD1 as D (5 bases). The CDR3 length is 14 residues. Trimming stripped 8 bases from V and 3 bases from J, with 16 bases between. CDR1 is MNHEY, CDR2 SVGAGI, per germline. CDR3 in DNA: TGTGCCAGCCTGGCGTCGGGGGGATACACTGAAGCTTTCTTT. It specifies CASLASGGYTEAFF.

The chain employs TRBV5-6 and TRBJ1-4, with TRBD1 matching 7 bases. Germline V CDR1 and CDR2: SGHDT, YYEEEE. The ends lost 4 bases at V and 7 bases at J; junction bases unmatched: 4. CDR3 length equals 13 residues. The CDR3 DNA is TGTGCCAGCAGCCTCGCAGGGGGTGAAAAACTGTTTTTT. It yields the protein CASSLAGGEKLFF.

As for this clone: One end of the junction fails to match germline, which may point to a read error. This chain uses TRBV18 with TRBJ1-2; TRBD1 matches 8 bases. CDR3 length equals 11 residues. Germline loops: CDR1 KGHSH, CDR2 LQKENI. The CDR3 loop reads CASSPGTGFFF. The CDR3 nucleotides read TGTGCCAGCTCACCCGGGACAGGCTTTTTCTTC.

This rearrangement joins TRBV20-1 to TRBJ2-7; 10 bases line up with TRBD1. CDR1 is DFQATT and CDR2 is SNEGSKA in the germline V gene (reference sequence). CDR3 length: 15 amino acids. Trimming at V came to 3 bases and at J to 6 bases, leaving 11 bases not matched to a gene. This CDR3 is CSASRRQGAGSEQYF. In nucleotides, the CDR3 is TGCAGTGCTAGTAGGCGACAGGGGGCGGGTAGCGAGCAGTACTTC.

The CDR3 nucleotides are TGTGCCAGCAGCGCGAGTCCAGGGATAGTAACAGATACGCAGTATTTT. It encodes CASSASPGIVTDTQYF. The rearrangement links TRBV9 to TRBJ2-3; D is perhaps TRBD1 (5 bases). V was pared by 3 bases and J by 3 bases, with 17 bases between. Germline values: CDR1 SGDLS, CDR2 YYNGEE. The CDR3 totals 16 residues.

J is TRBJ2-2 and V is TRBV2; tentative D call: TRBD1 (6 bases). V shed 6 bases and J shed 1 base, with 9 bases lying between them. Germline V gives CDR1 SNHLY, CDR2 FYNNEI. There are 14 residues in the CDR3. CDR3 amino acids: CASSSGQNTGELFF. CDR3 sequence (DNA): TGTGCCAGCAGCTCGGGACAGAACACCGGGGAGCTGTTTTTT.

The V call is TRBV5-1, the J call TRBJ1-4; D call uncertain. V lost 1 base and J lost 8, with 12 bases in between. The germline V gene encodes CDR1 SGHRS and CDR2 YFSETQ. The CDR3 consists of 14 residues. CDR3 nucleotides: TGCGCCAGCAGCTTGACTTCCCGAGGGGAAAAACTGTTTTTT. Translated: CASSLTSRGEKLFF.

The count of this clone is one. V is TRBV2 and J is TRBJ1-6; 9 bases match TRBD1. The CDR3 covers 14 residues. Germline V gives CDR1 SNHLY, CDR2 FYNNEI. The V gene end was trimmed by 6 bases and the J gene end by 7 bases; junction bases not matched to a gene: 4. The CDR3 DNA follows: TGTGCCAGCAGGCGGACAGGGGAGAATTCACCCCTCCACTTT. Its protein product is CASRRTGENSPLHF.

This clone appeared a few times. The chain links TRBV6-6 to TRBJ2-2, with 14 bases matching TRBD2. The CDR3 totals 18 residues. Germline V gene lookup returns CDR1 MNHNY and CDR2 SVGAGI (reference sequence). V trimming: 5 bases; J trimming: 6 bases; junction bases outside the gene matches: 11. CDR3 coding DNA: TGTGCCAGCAGTCTCGGGACTAGCGGGGGCCCCAGGTCCGGGGAGCTGTTTTTT. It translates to CASSLGTSGGPRSGELFF.

The chain's CDR3 is CASSIRGDPPNYGYTF. CDR3 in DNA: TGTGCCAGTAGTATCAGGGGCGACCCCCCTAACTATGGCTACACCTTC. The chain joins TRBV19 to TRBJ1-2, with D possibly being TRBD1 (6 bases). V lost 3 bases and J lost 0, with 14 bases in between. Germline V CDR1 and CDR2: LNHDA, SQIVND (reference sequence). The CDR3 extends over 16 amino acids.

The CDR3 here is CASSATGRYEQYF. The CDR3 DNA reads TGTGCCAGCAGTGCTACAGGGCGCTACGAGCAGTACTTC. The chain couples TRBV2 to TRBJ2-7; maybe TRBD1 (6 bases). This CDR3 comprises 13 residues. V dropped 4 bases and J dropped 3 bases, with 10 bases sitting between them. In germline, CDR1 is SNHLY, CDR2 FYNNEI. Full variable domain (remainder filled in from reference TRBV2 and TRBJ2-7): EPEVTQTPSHQVTQMGQEVILRCVPISNHLYFYWYRQILGQKVEFLVSFYNNEISEKSEIFDDQFSVERPDGSNFTLKIRSTKLEDSAMYFCASSATGRYEQYFGPGTRLTVT.